One sample yielded the 17 T cell receptor beta chains listed below, sequenced in a study of T cells in Graves' hyperthyroidism and ophthalmopathy. Template material for amplifying TCR beta CDR3 regions consisted of RNA transcripts. Carried out on the TCR CDR3, a first-round RT-PCR used the HTBI primer set. TCRdb recomputed calls from the multiplex PCR reads with MiXCR, one row per CDR3 protein. The sample has 300,000 to 450,000 distinct CDR3 sequences, approximately 17% seen once. The sample comprised blood. These receptors were obtained from a man aged 18 to 29 with Graves' ophthalmopathy.

The chain links TRBV6-1 to TRBJ2-7, with 8 bases that match TRBD1. This CDR3 has 16 residues. V was pared by 7 bases and J by 3 bases, with 14 bases of the junction left unmatched. Germline lookup yields CDR1 MNHNS and CDR2 SASEGT. The CDR3 DNA follows: TGTGCCAGCACCAGGGGTAAGGCAGGGGGCATCTACGAGCAGTACTTC. It codes for CASTRGKAGGIYEQYF.

V and J are TRBV15 and TRBJ2-5; perhaps D is TRBD1 or TRBD2 (5 bases each). V lost 2 bases and J 5 bases, leaving 15 bases between the germline ends. In germline, CDR1 is LNHNV, CDR2 YYDKDF (reference sequence). This CDR3 has 15 amino acids. The CDR3 reads CATSRRRGTGETQYF. CDR3 DNA sequence: TGTGCCACCAGCAGACGGAGAGGGACGGGTGAGACCCAGTACTTC.

This clonotype was counted at least ten times. The chain has TRBV7-9 and TRBJ2-1, with 7 bases matching TRBD1. V dropped 5 bases and J dropped 4; count of bases not matched to a gene: 8. Germline V gives CDR1 SEHNR, CDR2 FQNEAQ (reference sequence). CDR3 length: 15 residues. CDR3 DNA sequence: TGTGCCAGCAGCCTGAGGGACAGCGGTTACAATGAGCAGTTCTTC. Protein sequence: CASSLRDSGYNEQFF.

This clonotype has only a few counts. This chain links TRBV18 with TRBJ2-1; TRBD2 matches at 9 bases. The CDR3 runs 16 residues. From germline, CDR1 is KGHSH and CDR2 LQKENI. The V segment lost 3 bases and the J segment 5 bases; nucleotides outside the gene matches: 8. The CDR3 loop is CASSPLTRGGHNEQFF. The CDR3 coding sequence is TGTGCCAGCTCACCCCTTACGCGGGGGGGACACAATGAGCAGTTCTTC.

This clonotype came up once. The junction does not match germline at one end; this may be a read error. The V call is TRBV6-1, the J call TRBJ2-1; D is uncertain. Germline loops: CDR1 MNHNS, CDR2 SASEGT. The CDR3 runs to 14 residues. The CDR3 here is CASSEGVLYNGQFF. The CDR3 DNA sequence: TGTGCCAGCAGTGAAGGGGTGCTGTACAATGGGCAGTTCTTC.

This clonotype has more than one count but fewer than ten. The chain couples TRBV3-1 to TRBJ2-1, with TRBD2 matching 10 bases. Trimming removed 1 base from V and 11 bases from J; junction bases left unmatched: 8. Per germline, CDR1 LGHDT and CDR2 YNNKEL (reference sequence). The CDR3 is made up of 15 amino acids. The CDR3 sequence is CASSQVASGGGKQFF. The CDR3, as DNA: TGTGCCAGCAGCCAAGTCGCCAGCGGGGGGGGAAAGCAGTTCTTC.

In its sample, this clonotype was seen many times. V gene TRBV7-3 combines with J gene TRBJ2-3, with 11 nucleotides matching TRBD2. J lost 3 bases, V lost 1 base, and 6 bases had no gene match. CDR1 is SGHTA and CDR2 is FQGTGA in the germline V gene. The CDR3 contains 17 residues. The CDR3 reads CASSLKVTSGATDTQYF. The CDR3 bases are TGTGCCAGCAGCTTAAAGGTGACTAGCGGGGCTACAGATACGCAGTATTTT.

This clonotype was found many times. The chain uses TRBV9 and TRBJ2-2; D may be TRBD1 (7 bases). Germline assignment: CDR1 SGDLS and CDR2 YYNGEE. This CDR3 contains 16 residues. Trimming pared 3 bases from V and 5 bases from J, leaving 17 bases between. The CDR3 region has the DNA TGTGCCAGCAGCGGACGCGGGACAGAGATAACCGGGGAGCTGTTTTTT. This translates into CASSGRGTEITGELFF.

This clonotype was seen many times. The rearrangement joins TRBV2 to TRBJ1-2; 7 nucleotides match TRBD1. CDR1 and CDR2 (germline): SNHLY, FYNNEI. J was trimmed by 6 bases and V by 6 bases; bases with no gene match: 4. CDR3 length: 12 amino acids. DNA for the CDR3: TGTGCCAGCAGGGGAGACAGGGATGGCTACACCTTC. The encoded protein is CASRGDRDGYTF.

At least ten counts were recorded for this clonotype. The DNA of the CDR3 is TGTGCCAGCAGCCAAAGGGGGACGGCTAACTATGGCTACACCTTC. Residues: CASSQRGTANYGYTF. The chain recombines TRBV12-3 or TRBV12-4 with TRBJ1-2; maybe TRBD1 (6 bases). V lost 6 bases and J lost 0, with 14 bases in between. The CDR3 covers 15 residues.

The sample holds many counts of this clonotype. This sequence joins TRBV18 and TRBJ1-2, with D possibly matching TRBD1 (5 bases). Germline values: CDR1 KGHSH, CDR2 LQKENI. Trimming removed 3 bases at V and 7 bases at J, with 12 bases between. CDR3 length: 13 residues. CDR3: CASSPSREVGYTF. The CDR3 DNA is TGTGCCAGCTCACCTAGCAGGGAGGTTGGCTACACCTTC.

This clonotype was counted a few times. The chain uses TRBV11-3 and TRBJ2-5, with 9 bases that match TRBD2. V lost 2 bases, J lost 4 bases, and 14 bases stayed unmatched. Germline V gene data show CDR1 as SGHNT and CDR2 as YENEEA. The CDR3 sequence is 18 residues long. CDR3 nucleotides: TGTGCCAGCAGCTTAAAAAGGGGGAGGCGGGGGGGCCTAGAGACCCAGTACTTC. Its translation: CASSLKRGRRGGLETQYF.

The CDR3 reads CASSSQVNEKLFF. The CDR3 region has the DNA TGTGCCAGCAGCTCCCAGGTTAATGAAAAACTGTTTTTT. The rearrangement joins TRBV3-1 to TRBJ1-4, with no clear D. The V end lost 5 bases, the J end lost 4 bases, and 8 bases lay between the germline ends. The CDR3 has 13 residues. CDR1 and CDR2 (germline): LGHDT, YNNKEL (reference sequence). Complete variable domain (other parts from reference TRBV3-1 and TRBJ1-4): DTAVSQTPKYLVTQMGNDKSIKCEQNLGHDTMYWYKQDSKKFLKIMFSYNNKELIINETVPNRFSPKSPDKAHLNLHINSLELGDSAVYFCASSSQVNEKLFFGSGTQLSVL.

This chain connects TRBV28 to TRBJ2-4; no clear D. The CDR3 spans 13 residues. Germline loops: CDR1 MDHEN, CDR2 SYDVKM. Trimming left V 4 bases short and J 11 bases short, with 15 bases between. The CDR3 region is CASSSEQIPLQYF. In DNA, the CDR3 is TGTGCCAGCAGTTCGGAACAGATACCTCTTCAGTACTTC. Using reference TRBV28 and TRBJ2-4 for the parts outside the CDR3, the full variable domain is DVKVTQSSRYLVKRTGEKVFLECVQDMDHENMFWYRQDPGLGLRLIYFSYDVKMKEKGDIPEGYSVSREKKERFSLILESASTNQTSMYLCASSSEQIPLQYFGAGTRLSVL.

This clonotype was counted at least ten times. V gene TRBV12-3 or TRBV12-4 combines with J gene TRBJ1-1, with D unresolved. The V gene lost 3 bases and the J gene lost 1 base, with 9 bases spanning the gap. This CDR3 has 14 residues. CDR3 loop: CASSLIQANTEAFF. CDR3 bases: TGTGCCAGCAGTTTGATTCAGGCGAACACTGAAGCTTTCTTT.

This clonotype was counted ten times or more. This chain links TRBV11-2 with TRBJ2-5; D not certain. The CDR3 spans 11 residues. CDR1 and CDR2 (germline): SGHAT, FQNNGV. The ends were cut back, 3 bases at V and 4 bases at J, with 3 bases in the middle. CDR3 nucleotide sequence: TGTGCCAGCAGCTTTTTAGAGACCCAGTACTTC. Translated, it gives CASSFLETQYF.

The J gene is TRBJ1-3, the V gene TRBV6-1; D perhaps matches TRBD1 (5 bases). Germline V gene data show CDR1 as MNHNS and CDR2 as SASEGT. This CDR3 spans 16 amino acids. V was cut by 2 bases and J by 0 bases, with 11 bases left in between. The CDR3 protein is CASSEWGLSSGNTIYF. The CDR3 nucleotides read TGTGCCAGCAGTGAATGGGGCCTAAGCTCTGGAAACACCATATATTTT.